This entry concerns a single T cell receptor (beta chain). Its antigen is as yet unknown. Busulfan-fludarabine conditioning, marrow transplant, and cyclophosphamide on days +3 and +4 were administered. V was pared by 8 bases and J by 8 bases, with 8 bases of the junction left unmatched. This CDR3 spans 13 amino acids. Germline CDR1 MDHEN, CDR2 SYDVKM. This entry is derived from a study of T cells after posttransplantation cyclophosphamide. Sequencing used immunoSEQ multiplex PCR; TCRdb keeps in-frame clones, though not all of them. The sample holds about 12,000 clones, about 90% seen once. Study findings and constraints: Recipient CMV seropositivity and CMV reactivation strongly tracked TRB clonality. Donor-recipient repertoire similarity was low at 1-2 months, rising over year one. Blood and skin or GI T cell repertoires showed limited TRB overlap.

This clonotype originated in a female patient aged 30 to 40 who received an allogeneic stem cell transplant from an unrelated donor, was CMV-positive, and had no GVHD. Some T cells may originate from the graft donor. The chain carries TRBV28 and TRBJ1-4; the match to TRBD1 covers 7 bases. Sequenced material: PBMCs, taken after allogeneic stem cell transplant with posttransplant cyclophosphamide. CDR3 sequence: CASADRVGEKLFF. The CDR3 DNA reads TGTGCCAGCGCTGACAGGGTTGGAGAAAAACTGTTTTTT.